This T cell receptor beta chain came from a study of CD8+CD57+ T cells in acquired aplastic anemia. General study points: In CD8+ cells, Simpson's diversity showed no significant difference between patients and controls. The number of CD8+ CDR3 sequences shared by patients and controls was twenty-nine.

About this clonotype: Its antigen is undetermined.

TCR beta VDJ combinations and CDR3 sequences were profiled from genomic DNA. TCRdb passed the reads through MiXCR, listing each CDR3 protein once. The table records about 180,000 distinct CDR3 sequences, around 50% of them present only once. V dropped 0 bases and J dropped 7; count of bases not matched to a gene: 6. From germline, CDR1 is SEHNR and CDR2 FQNEAQ (reference sequence). The CDR3 length is 15 residues. The sequenced patients had an expansion of CD8+CD57+ cells seen by flow cytometry. The receptor was derived from a human donor with aplastic anemia. The specimen sequenced was sorted CD4+, CD8+, or CD8+CD57+ T cells (not recorded which) from PBMCs. The chain joins TRBV7-9 to TRBJ2-7; TRBD2 agrees at 10 bases. The CDR3 is CASSLALAGVEEQYF. The CDR3 DNA sequence: TGTGCCAGCAGCTTAGCGCTAGCGGGAGTTGAAGAGCAGTACTTC.